This T cell receptor (beta chain) originates from a study of CD8 T cells in Susac syndrome. Findings and caveats of the study: The study's TCR sequencing and HLA analysis covered a relatively small number of individuals, and the study acknowledged this.

As for this clonotype: Its antigen is still unknown.

RNA was extracted with the RNeasy kit, and a quantity of about 0.45 to 1 ug was reverse transcribed using random hexamers. Across 54 Vbeta and 13 Jbeta, immunoSEQ multiplex PCR amplified TCR beta CDR3. From the immunoSEQ multiplex PCR reads, TCRdb called clonotypes with MiXCR, one entry per CDR3 protein. The sample includes about 300,000 distinct CDR3 sequences, over 75% of them seen just once. The length of the CDR3 is 14 residues. V lost 7 bases to trimming and J lost 7 bases, with 16 bases between them. Germline lookup yields CDR1 PRHDT and CDR2 FYEKMQ (reference sequence). Relapsing-remitting disease, either stable or active, was present in the multiple sclerosis controls, who were treatment-naive patients. Negative isolation was used for CD8+ and CD4+ T cells and FACS enrichment for TEMRA cells.

Sequenced: CD8+ T cells from PBMCs. The J gene is TRBJ2-2, the V gene TRBV13; a possible D gene is TRBD2 (6 bases). This clonotype was sampled from a human donor with multiple sclerosis. As DNA, the CDR3 is TGTGCCAGCATAAGCGGGCGGGAAGGCGGGGAGCTGTTTTTT. Protein: CASISGREGGELFF.